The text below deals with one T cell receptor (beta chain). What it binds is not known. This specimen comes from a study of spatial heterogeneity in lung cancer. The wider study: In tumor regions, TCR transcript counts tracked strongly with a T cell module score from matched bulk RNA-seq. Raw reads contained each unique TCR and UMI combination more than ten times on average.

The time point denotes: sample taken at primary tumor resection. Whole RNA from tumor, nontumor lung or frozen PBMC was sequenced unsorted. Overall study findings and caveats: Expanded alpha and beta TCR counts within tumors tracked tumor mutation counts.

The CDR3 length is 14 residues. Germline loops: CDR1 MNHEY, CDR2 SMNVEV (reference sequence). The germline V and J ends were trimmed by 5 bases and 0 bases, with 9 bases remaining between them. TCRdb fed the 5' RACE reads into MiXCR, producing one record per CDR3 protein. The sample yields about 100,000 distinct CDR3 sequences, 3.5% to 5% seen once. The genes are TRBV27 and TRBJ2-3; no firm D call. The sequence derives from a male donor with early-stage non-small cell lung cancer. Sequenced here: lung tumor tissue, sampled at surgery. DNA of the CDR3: TGTGCCAGCAGTCTCCTGGACAGCACAGATACGCAGTATTTT. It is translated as CASSLLDSTDTQYF.